A single sample is the source of the 21 T cell receptor beta chains below, sequenced in a study of CD4+ T cells in melanoma. Repertoires were generated with immunoSEQ multiplex PCR, while TCRdb's copy carries only in-frame clones and drops some. The sample records about 120,000 clones, roughly 90% being singletons. The sequencing input was peripheral blood. The source of these receptors is a human donor with melanoma.

This clone was picked up one time. The V gene is TRBV7-2, the J gene TRBJ2-5, with 11 bases that match TRBD2. V was clipped by 3 bases and J by 7 bases; unmatched bases: 7. There are 15 residues in the CDR3. Germline V lookup: CDR1 SGHTA, CDR2 FQGNSA. The CDR3 here is CASSLSSGGRRTQYF. In DNA, the CDR3 is TGTGCCAGCAGCTTGTCTAGCGGGGGGCGGAGGACCCAGTACTTC.

With regard to this clone: This could be a read error, since a much larger clone is one nucleotide away. The chain combines TRBV6-5 with TRBJ2-1; D ambiguous. The CDR3 contains 11 residues. Between the trimmed V and J ends, which lost 6 bases and 2 bases, there was a span of 2 bases. The germline gives CDR1 MNHEY, CDR2 SVGAGI. The DNA of the CDR3 is TGTGCCAGCAGGACCTACAATGAGCAGTTCTTC. Translation: CASRTYNEQFF.

DNA of the CDR3: TGTGCCAGCAGCAGACAGGGGGCTTATAGCACAGATACGCAGTATTTT. It encodes CASSRQGAYSTDTQYF. The rearrangement links TRBV28 to TRBJ2-3, with 10 nucleotides matching TRBD1. The trim removed 6 bases at V and 0 bases at J, leaving 6 bases unmatched. This CDR3 region has 16 residues. CDR1 is MDHEN and CDR2 is SYDVKM in the germline V gene.

This clone came up once. This sequence joins TRBV9 and TRBJ2-7; D unclear. The V end lost 3 bases, the J end lost 0 bases, and 7 bases lay between the germline ends. Germline V gene sequence: CDR1 SGDLS, CDR2 YYNGEE. This CDR3 spans 13 amino acids. CDR3 bases: TGTGCCAGCAGCGGTGGCACCTCCTACGAGCAGTACTTC. Translated: CASSGGTSYEQYF.

V gene TRBV7-2 combines with J gene TRBJ2-1; D possibly corresponds to TRBD1 (6 bases). The V and J ends lost 6 bases and 4 bases respectively, with 19 bases between them. Looked up from germline, CDR1 is SGHTA and CDR2 is FQGNSA. CDR3 length: 16 residues. The CDR3, as DNA: TGTGCCAGCAGTTCACCCCCGGGACAATTTTACAATGAGCAGTTCTTC. It encodes CASSSPPGQFYNEQFF.

This clone was recorded only once. The chain joins TRBV9 to TRBJ2-5, with D hard to call. V gave up 2 bases and J gave up 2 bases, with 7 bases separating them. The CDR3 has 13 residues. Germline V lookup: CDR1 SGDLS, CDR2 YYNGEE. The CDR3 sequence: CASSVSEQETQYF. The CDR3 region has the DNA TGTGCCAGCAGCGTTTCTGAGCAAGAGACCCAGTACTTC.

This chain connects TRBV28 to TRBJ2-2; no reliable D call. Germline V gives CDR1 MDHEN, CDR2 SYDVKM. The CDR3 covers 13 residues. Trimming pared 2 bases from V and 3 bases from J, leaving 4 bases between. CDR3: CASSLSDTGELFF. The CDR3, as DNA: TGTGCCAGCAGTTTAAGTGACACCGGGGAGCTGTTTTTT.

The DNA of the CDR3 is TGTGCCAGCAGTCTTATGGGGGAGCTGTTTTTT. Translation: CASSLMGELFF. The V call is TRBV28, the J call TRBJ2-2, with D unresolved. The germline V gene encodes CDR1 MDHEN and CDR2 SYDVKM. CDR3 length: 11 amino acids. V shed 5 bases and J shed 8 bases, with 6 bases lying between them.

Written as DNA, the CDR3 is TGTGCCAGCAGTTTATCTTCAATCTTCGGACAGGGCCCCTCTGGGGCCAACGTCCTGACTTTC. Its protein product is CASSLSSIFGQGPSGANVLTF. The rearrangement uses TRBV28 and TRBJ2-6, with TRBD1 identical over 8 bases. Germline V gene data show CDR1 as MDHEN and CDR2 as SYDVKM. V lost 1 base to trimming and J lost 0 bases; unmatched junction nucleotides: 14. The CDR3 has 21 residues.

In DNA, the CDR3 is TGTGCCAGTAGCCTGTCCCAGGCAGCCTACGAGCAGTACTTC. This sequence encodes CASSLSQAAYEQYF. This chain links TRBV19 with TRBJ2-7; D gene ambiguous. The CDR3 runs to 14 residues. V shed 6 bases and J shed 2 bases, with 14 bases lying between them. Looked up from germline, CDR1 is LNHDA and CDR2 is SQIVND (reference sequence).

The V and J genes are TRBV21-1 and TRBJ2-5; the table's D call, TRBD1, was not checked against the DNA. TRBV21-1 has pseudogene status. The CDR3 runs to 12 residues. The CDR3 nucleotides are TGTGGAGACAGGGACTTCCAAGAGACCCAGTACTTC. It encodes CGDRDFQETQYF.

This rearrangement joins TRBV7-2 to TRBJ2-3; D is unclear. Looked up from germline, CDR1 is SGHTA and CDR2 is FQGNSA. V was clipped by 4 bases and J by 0 bases, with 17 bases between them. This CDR3 has 17 amino acids. DNA of the CDR3: TGTGCCAGCAGCTCCCAGCTCTCGGATACTAGCACAGATACGCAGTATTTT. Its translation: CASSSQLSDTSTDTQYF.

The V gene is TRBV29-1, the J gene TRBJ2-7, with 11 positions matching TRBD2. CDR1 is SQVTM, CDR2 ANQGSEA, per germline. V lost 2 bases and J lost 3; bases outside the gene matches: 0. CDR3 length: 13 residues. The CDR3 nucleotides are TGCAGCGTTGAAACTAGCGGGAGCTACGAGCAGTACTTC. Its protein product is CSVETSGSYEQYF.

This rearrangement joins TRBV7-9 to TRBJ2-7; D is perhaps TRBD1 (5 bases). V lost 8 bases and J 7 bases, leaving 18 bases between the germline ends. CDR1 and CDR2 from the germline V gene are SEHNR and FQNEAQ (reference sequence). The CDR3 runs 13 residues. Here the CDR3 DNA reads TGTGCCAGCTTGGGTGGTGGGGCTTGGGAGCAGTACTTC. This encodes CASLGGGAWEQYF.

The V and J genes are TRBV5-6 and TRBJ2-3; TRBD1 agrees at 7 bases. The CDR3 is 16 amino acids. V was pared by 0 bases and J by 0 bases, with 4 bases of the junction left unmatched. Looked up from germline, CDR1 is SGHDT and CDR2 is YYEEEE. The CDR3 spells CASSLARDRSTDTQYF. In DNA, the CDR3 is TGTGCCAGCAGCTTGGCCAGGGACAGAAGCACAGATACGCAGTATTTT.

V gene TRBV9 combines with J gene TRBJ2-1; tentatively, D is TRBD1 (5 bases). Germline V CDR1 and CDR2: SGDLS, YYNGEE. CDR3 size: 13 residues. Deletions cut 0 bases from V and 5 bases from J, with 6 bases between. CDR3 sequence: CASSVAGNNEQFF. The CDR3 DNA sequence: TGTGCCAGCAGCGTAGCAGGGAACAATGAGCAGTTCTTC.

V is TRBV9 and J is TRBJ2-1, with 10 positions matching TRBD2. J gave up 6 bases and V 4 bases, and 10 bases lay outside the gene matches. CDR1 and CDR2 (germline): SGDLS, YYNGEE. The CDR3 totals 16 residues. The CDR3 loop is CASSPSSGGAGNEQFF. CDR3 nucleotide sequence: TGTGCCAGCAGCCCGTCCAGCGGGGGGGCGGGCAATGAGCAGTTCTTC.

V gene TRBV5-5 combines with J gene TRBJ1-3, with D uncertain. V was clipped by 0 bases and J by 4 bases, with 8 bases between them. The CDR3 is made up of 14 amino acids. From germline, CDR1 is SGHKS and CDR2 YYEKEE (reference sequence). The CDR3 is CASSLAGDGNTIYF. The CDR3 DNA reads as TGTGCCAGCAGCTTGGCTGGAGACGGAAACACCATATATTTT.

V is TRBV10-3 and J is TRBJ1-2, with D possibly TRBD1 on 5 matching bases. V lost 5 bases, J lost 4 bases, and 8 bases lay in between. Germline V CDR1 and CDR2: ENHRY, SYGVKD. The CDR3 covers 12 residues. In nucleotides, the CDR3 is TGTGCCATCAGTCCCCAGGGCTATGGCTACACCTTC. Its translation: CAISPQGYGYTF.

V is TRBV19 and J is TRBJ1-4; D is ambiguous. This CDR3 has 13 amino acids. Germline values: CDR1 LNHDA, CDR2 SQIVND (reference sequence). Trimming took 0 bases from V and 5 from J, leaving 4 bases between them. In nucleotides, the CDR3 is TGTGCCAGTAGTATAGAGCTGAATGAAAAACTGTTTTTT. Translation: CASSIELNEKLFF. Drawing the rest from reference TRBV19 and TRBJ1-4, the complete variable domain is DGGITQSPKYLFRKEGQNVTLSCEQNLNHDAMYWYRQDPGQGLRLIYYSQIVNDFQKGDIAEGYSVSREKKESFPLTVTSAQKNPTAFYLCASSIELNEKLFFGSGTQLSVL.

This CDR3 reads CASRRTSESNEQFF. DNA for the CDR3: TGTGCCAGCAGGCGGACTAGCGAGAGCAATGAGCAGTTCTTC. The V call is TRBV6-4, the J call TRBJ2-1, with 9 positions matching TRBD2. V dropped 6 bases and J dropped 6; count of bases not matched to a gene: 6. Germline loops: CDR1 MRHNA, CDR2 SNTAGT. The CDR3 spans 14 residues.